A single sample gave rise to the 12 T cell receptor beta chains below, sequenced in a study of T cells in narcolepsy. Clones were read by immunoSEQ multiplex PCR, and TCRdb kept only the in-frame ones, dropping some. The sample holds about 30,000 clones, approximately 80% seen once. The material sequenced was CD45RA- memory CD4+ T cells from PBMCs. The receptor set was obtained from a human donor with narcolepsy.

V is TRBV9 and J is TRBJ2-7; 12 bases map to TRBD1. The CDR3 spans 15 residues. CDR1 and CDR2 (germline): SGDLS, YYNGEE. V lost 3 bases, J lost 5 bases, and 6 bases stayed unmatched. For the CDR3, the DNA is TGTGCCAGCAGCGCGCCCGGGACAGGGGGCAACGAGCAGTACTTC. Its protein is CASSAPGTGGNEQYF. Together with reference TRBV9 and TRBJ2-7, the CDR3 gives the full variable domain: DSGVTQTPKHLITATGQRVTLRCSPRSGDLSVYWYQQSLDQGLQFLIQYYNGEERAKGNILERFSAQQFPDLHSELNLSSLELGDSALYFCASSAPGTGGNEQYFGPGTRLTVT.

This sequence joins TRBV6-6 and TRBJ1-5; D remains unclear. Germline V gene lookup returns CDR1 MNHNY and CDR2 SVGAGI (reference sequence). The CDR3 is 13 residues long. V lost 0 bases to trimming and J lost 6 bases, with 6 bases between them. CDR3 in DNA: TGTGCCAGCAGTTACTCGAAGAGTCAGCCCCAGCATTTT. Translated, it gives CASSYSKSQPQHF.

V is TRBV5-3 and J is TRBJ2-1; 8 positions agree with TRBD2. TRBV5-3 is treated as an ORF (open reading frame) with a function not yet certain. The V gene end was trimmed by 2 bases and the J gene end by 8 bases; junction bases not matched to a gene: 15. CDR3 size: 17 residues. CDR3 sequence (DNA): TGTGCCAGAAGCTTTTCGGAAGGGGGACTAGACTGCGATGAGCAGTTCTTC. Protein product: CARSFSEGGLDCDEQFF.

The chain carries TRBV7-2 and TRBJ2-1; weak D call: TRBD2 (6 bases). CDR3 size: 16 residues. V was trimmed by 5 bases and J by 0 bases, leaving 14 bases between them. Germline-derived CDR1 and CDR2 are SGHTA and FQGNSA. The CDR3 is CASSGTLLSSYNEQFF. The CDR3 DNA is TGTGCCAGCAGCGGGACTCTTCTAAGCTCCTACAATGAGCAGTTCTTC.

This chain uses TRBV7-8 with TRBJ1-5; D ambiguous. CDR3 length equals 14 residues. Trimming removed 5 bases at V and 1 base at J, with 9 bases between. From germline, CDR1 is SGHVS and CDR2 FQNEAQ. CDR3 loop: CASSPRQSNQPQHF. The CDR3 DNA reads TGTGCCAGCAGCCCCCGCCAGAGCAATCAGCCCCAGCATTTT.

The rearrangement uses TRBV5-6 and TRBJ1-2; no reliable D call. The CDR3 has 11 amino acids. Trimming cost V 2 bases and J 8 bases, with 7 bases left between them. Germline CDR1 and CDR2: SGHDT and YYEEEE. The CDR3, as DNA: TGTGCCAGCAGCTTCGGGGAAGGCTACACCTTC. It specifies CASSFGEGYTF.

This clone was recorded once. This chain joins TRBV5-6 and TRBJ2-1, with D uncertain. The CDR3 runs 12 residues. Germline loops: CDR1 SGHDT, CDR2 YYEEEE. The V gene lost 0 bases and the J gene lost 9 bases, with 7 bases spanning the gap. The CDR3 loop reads CASSLAGFEQFF. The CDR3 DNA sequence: TGTGCCAGCAGCTTGGCCGGCTTTGAGCAGTTCTTC.

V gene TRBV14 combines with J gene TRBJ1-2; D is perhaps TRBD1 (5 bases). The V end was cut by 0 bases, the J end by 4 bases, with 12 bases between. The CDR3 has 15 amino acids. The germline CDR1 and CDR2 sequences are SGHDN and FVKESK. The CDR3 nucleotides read TGTGCCAGCAGCCAAGAGGTTGGAGGGGTCTATGGCTACACCTTC. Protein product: CASSQEVGGVYGYTF. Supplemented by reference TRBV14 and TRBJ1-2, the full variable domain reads EAGVTQFPSHSVIEKGQTVTLRCDPISGHDNLYWYRRVMGKEIKFLLHFVKESKQDESGMPNNRFLAERTGGTYSTLKVQPAELEDSGVYFCASSQEVGGVYGYTFGSGTRLTVV.

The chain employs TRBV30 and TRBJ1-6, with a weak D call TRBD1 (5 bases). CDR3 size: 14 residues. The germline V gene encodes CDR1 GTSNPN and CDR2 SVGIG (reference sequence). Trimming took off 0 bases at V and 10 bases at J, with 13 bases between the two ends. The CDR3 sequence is CAWSVRRVESPLHF. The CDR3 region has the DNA TGTGCCTGGAGTGTGCGCAGGGTTGAATCACCCCTCCACTTT. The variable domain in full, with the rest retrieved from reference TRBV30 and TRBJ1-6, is SQTIHQWPATLVQPVGSPLSLECTVEGTSNPNLYWYRQAAGRGLQLLFYSVGIGQISSEVPQNLSASRPQDRQFILSSKKLLLSDSGFYLCAWSVRRVESPLHFGNGTRLTVT.

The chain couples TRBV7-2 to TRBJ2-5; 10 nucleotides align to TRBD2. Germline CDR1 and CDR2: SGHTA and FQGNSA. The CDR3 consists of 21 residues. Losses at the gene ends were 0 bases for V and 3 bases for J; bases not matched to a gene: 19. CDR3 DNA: TGTGCCAGCAGCTTAGCCTCCCCCAGACGAGCGGGGGGGCCCCGGGAAGAGACCCAGTACTTC. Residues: CASSLASPRRAGGPREETQYF.

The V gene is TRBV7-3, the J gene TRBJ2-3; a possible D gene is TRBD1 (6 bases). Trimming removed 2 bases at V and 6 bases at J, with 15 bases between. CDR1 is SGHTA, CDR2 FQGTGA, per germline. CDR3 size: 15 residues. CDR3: CASSLAHRASDTQYF. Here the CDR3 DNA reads TGTGCCAGCAGCTTAGCCCACAGGGCTTCGGATACGCAGTATTTT.

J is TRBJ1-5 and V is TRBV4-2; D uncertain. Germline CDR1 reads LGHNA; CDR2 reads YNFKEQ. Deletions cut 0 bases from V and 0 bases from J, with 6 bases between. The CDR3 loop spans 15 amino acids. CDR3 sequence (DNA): TGTGCCAGCAGCCAAGATGGGTCTAGCAATCAGCCCCAGCATTTT. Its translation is CASSQDGSSNQPQHF.